The clone carrying this T cell receptor beta chain was counted a single time. Its antigen remains unidentified. TCRdb redid the calling of the reads with MiXCR, one entry per CDR3 protein. The profile shows some 900,000 distinct CDR3 sequences, roughly 33% of them singletons. The entry originates in a study of T cell repertoires in cytomegalovirus infection. Study as a whole: Recently identified HLA-C-restricted CMV epitopes and well-studied HLA-B-restricted CMV epitopes were used by the study. Matching HLA type, along with CMV infection, was indicated by public TCR beta signatures.

Overall study findings and caveats: Frequencies of public TCR beta families were cumulated, and this identified carriers of CMV plus the relevant HLA. Ex vivo responses were dominated by HLA-C-restricted CMV-specific TCR beta clonotypes.

This material consisted of cultured CD8+ T cells from PBMCs, taken from culture after CMV antigen stimulation. This clonotype was sampled from a human donor in good health (CMV status not recorded). Some clones in this sample may be carry-over from other donors' samples.

This CDR3 is CASSQEGRANTGELFF. In DNA form, the CDR3 reads TGTGCCAGCAGCCAAGAGGGGCGGGCGAACACCGGGGAGCTGTTTTTT. The J gene is TRBJ2-2, the V gene TRBV4-2; D may match TRBD1 or TRBD2 (5 bases each). The V gene lost 0 bases and the J gene lost 0 bases, with 8 bases spanning the gap. In germline, CDR1 is LGHNA, CDR2 YNFKEQ. The CDR3 is 16 residues long.